This TCR beta chain was recovered during a study of blood T cell repertoires in COVID-19 (TCRdb year 2020). Turning to the overall study: Samples covering the acute and convalescent phases of COVID-19 were provided by collaborators in the United States, Italy and Spain. The repertoires were made available in a free public database intended to serve as a resource for research on the immune response to SARS-CoV-2. Where HLA class I and class II types were available, the types were taken from metadata supplied by the sample provider, not from assay-based typing. The sample metadata nearly always contained a de-identified subject ID, COVID-19 status, age in years and sex. Deeply sampled blood TCRbeta repertoires from subjects exposed to, actively infected with, or recovered from COVID-19 were included in the dataset. The samples were drawn from the first 160 participants of the ongoing ImmuneRACE study and from 950 to 1,500 subjects provided by 6 global collaborators. The material from the prospective study consisted of cDNA or gDNA derived from T cells, B-cell-depleted T cells, or PBMCs. On the study overall, not on this receptor specifically: How much clinical and demographic metadata was included differed by source and by participant, and the metadata was provided uncurated.

One collaborating source in Seattle enrolled patients while the patients were actively infected and followed the patients over time throughout the course of disease. Collaborating institutions collected whole blood in K2EDTA tubes following their own protocols. For TCRbeta analysis, collaborators shipped samples in one of three forms: frozen whole blood, isolated PBMCs, or DNA extracted from either of those sample types. On this clone: Its antigen target is currently unknown. No base-level quality is on record; no much larger clone is a single base apart.

The immunoSEQ Assay, a bias-controlled multiplex PCR, was used to amplify TCRbeta CDR3 regions from genomic DNA. The paper's data handling went like this. Nucleated cell counts per sample were estimated from amplification of reference gene primers within the assay. Sequence reads were collapsed and filtered to measure the absolute abundance of every unique TCRbeta CDR3 rearrangement. For each sample, productive Simpson clonality was calculated by taking the square root of Simpson's diversity index across productive rearrangements. TCRdb took this table from immuneACCESS and kept in-frame rearrangements with V and J called. Such tables lack part of the clones; where checked against another copy, unresolved V genes explain under half of the gap, and the rest is unexplained. Clone size and V and J calls were adopted from that table, with D and trimming inferred from the DNA. This sample gives 220,000 or so clones in total; 75% to 85% of them show up just once. The leading ten clones occupy 8% to 9% of the sample.

There are 18 amino acids in the CDR3, from cysteine to phenylalanine inclusive. Just CDR3 DNA is preserved here, 54 bases in frame from base 1. CDR1 MNHEY and CDR2 SMNVEV are derived from the germline V gene (reference sequence). V loses 6 bases of germline sequence and J loses 0 bases, and the interval between the two ends is 21 bases. Recombination linked TRBV27 to TRBJ1-5; the D gene is possibly TRBD1, with 6 bases matching. The sample was peripheral blood. The receptor was isolated from a woman older than 75 with COVID-19, enrolled during active disease. The DNA sequence is TGTGCCAGCAGCCTTGGGGGCCCCGGGACCTATAGCAATCAGCCCCAGCATTTT. Its protein is CASSLGGPGTYSNQPQHF.